This T cell receptor (beta chain) was sequenced for a study of blood T cell repertoires in COVID-19. Overall study: There were acute and convalescent COVID-19 samples, and they came from the United States, Italy and Spain. The cDNA or gDNA used as material had been derived from T cells, B-cell-depleted T cells, or PBMCs.

Original handling: Reference gene primers were amplified, and this amplification served to estimate nucleated cell counts. The assay was immunoSEQ multiplex PCR, and TCRdb's table has in-frame clones only and misses some. V and J calls plus clone size are reproduced from that table; the DNA served to infer D and trimming. The table records 150,000 or so clones, approximately 81% of them present only once. Germline lookup yields CDR1 MDHEN and CDR2 SYDVKM. The germline V and J ends were trimmed by 5 bases and 7 bases, with 8 bases remaining between them. This CDR3 is 12 amino acids long. The count of this clone is one.

The source material was peripheral blood. V and J are TRBV28 and TRBJ1-4; D possibly corresponds to TRBD1 (5 bases). This TCR derives from a man younger than 35 with active or convalescent COVID-19. The CDR3 is CASSGGGEKLFF. The CDR3 DNA follows: TGTGCCAGCAGTGGGGGGGGTGAAAAACTGTTTTTT. Full variable domain (outside the CDR3, taken from reference TRBV28 and TRBJ1-4): DVKVTQSSRYLVKRTGEKVFLECVQDMDHENMFWYRQDPGLGLRLIYFSYDVKMKEKGDIPEGYSVSREKKERFSLILESASTNQTSMYLCASSGGGEKLFFGSGTQLSVL.